Below, 15 T cell receptor beta chains from the same sample are listed, as sequenced in a study of cytomegalovirus exposure and HLA in healthy donors. The PCR contained 60 Vbeta and 13 Jbeta primers. Profiled with immunoSEQ multiplex PCR; TCRdb holds only in-frame clones, not every one. The sample includes approximately 170,000 clones, over 60% of them seen just once. Material for sequencing was PBMCs. The receptors stem from a girl under 18 in good health and CMV-seronegative.

The J gene is TRBJ1-6, the V gene TRBV6-1; D remains unclear. The CDR3 has 14 residues. The V gene's germline CDR1 is MNHNS and CDR2 SASEGT. The V and J ends lost 6 bases and 4 bases respectively, with 10 bases between them. CDR3 DNA sequence: TGTGCCAGCAGGGAGGGAGATTATAATTCACCCCTCCACTTT. This encodes CASREGDYNSPLHF.

The chain links TRBV7-9 to TRBJ2-7, with D maybe TRBD2 (7 bases). CDR1 is SEHNR and CDR2 is FQNEAQ in the germline V gene (reference sequence). Between the trimmed V and J ends, which lost 7 bases and 2 bases, there was a span of 9 bases. CDR3 size: 12 residues. The CDR3 coding sequence is TGTGCCAGCACGGGGGGCACCTACGAGCAGTACTTC. Amino acid sequence: CASTGGTYEQYF.

The chain joins TRBV5-8 to TRBJ2-1, with D perhaps TRBD2 (6 bases). This CDR3 has 15 amino acids. The V gene lost 0 bases and the J gene lost 3 bases, with 10 bases spanning the gap. Germline CDR1 is SGHTS and CDR2 is YDEGEE. This CDR3 is CASSLGQGLYNEQFF. The CDR3 bases are TGTGCCAGCAGCTTGGGGCAGGGACTCTACAATGAGCAGTTCTTC. Together with reference TRBV5-8 and TRBJ2-1, the CDR3 gives the full variable domain: EAGVTQSPTHLIKTRGQQATLRCSPISGHTSVYWYQQALGLGLQFLLWYDEGEERNRGNFPPRFSGRQFPNYSSELNVNALELEDSALYLCASSLGQGLYNEQFFGPGTRLTVL.

The chain carries TRBV10-1 and TRBJ1-1, with TRBD1 as a possible D gene (6 bases). V was shortened by 5 bases and J by 9 bases, with 16 bases between the two germline ends. The length of the CDR3 is 13 residues. Germline V CDR1 and CDR2: WNHNN, SYGVQD (reference sequence). The CDR3 region is CASSPREQGKAFF. The CDR3, as DNA: TGCGCCAGCAGTCCCAGAGAACAGGGAAAAGCTTTCTTT.

The chain uses TRBV5-4 and TRBJ1-2; maybe TRBD1 (5 bases). CDR3 length: 15 residues. Germline CDR1 is SGHNT and CDR2 is YYREEE (reference sequence). V was shortened by 5 bases and J by 0 bases, with 14 bases between the two germline ends. The DNA of the CDR3 is TGTGCCAGCAGATGGGCGGGGACCCCTAACTATGGCTACACCTTC. Its protein product is CASRWAGTPNYGYTF.

The rearrangement joins TRBV23-1 to TRBJ1-2; 9 bases map to TRBD1. TRBV23-1 has ORF status, its function being uncertain. This CDR3 is built from 16 residues. With V trimmed by 4 bases and J by 4 bases, 10 bases remained unmatched. The CDR3 DNA reads TGCGCCAGCAGTCCCCTCACAGGGGGCGCGGGCTATGGCTACACCTTC. As protein: CASSPLTGGAGYGYTF.

The rearrangement links TRBV9 to TRBJ2-1, with 10 bases aligning to TRBD2. J was trimmed by 8 bases and V by 1 base; bases with no gene match: 6. The CDR3 runs 15 residues. Germline V gene sequence: CDR1 SGDLS, CDR2 YYNGEE. The CDR3: CASSVNSGTSDEQFF. For the CDR3, the DNA is TGTGCCAGCAGCGTAAATAGCGGGACTAGCGATGAGCAGTTCTTC.

V and J are TRBV11-3 and TRBJ2-5; D might be TRBD2 (5 bases). V lost 1 base to trimming and J lost 2 bases, with 5 bases between them. Germline CDR1 and CDR2: SGHNT and YENEEA. CDR3 length equals 13 residues. CDR3 protein: CASSLGGQETQYF. The CDR3 DNA is TGTGCCAGCAGCTTAGGCGGGCAAGAGACCCAGTACTTC.

V usage is TRBV7-3 and J usage is TRBJ2-1; 9 bases match TRBD1. V lost 5 bases to trimming and J lost 7 bases; unmatched junction nucleotides: 15. The germline CDR1 and CDR2 sequences are SGHTA and FQGTGA. The CDR3 length is 17 residues. In DNA, the CDR3 is TGTGCCAGCAGCCCGGTCGGGACAGGGCACAGAGTAAATGAGCAGTTCTTC. This gives the protein CASSPVGTGHRVNEQFF.

V is TRBV27 and J is TRBJ2-7, with 12 bases matching TRBD1. V shed 3 bases and J 5 bases; nucleotides not matched to a gene: 5. Germline lookup yields CDR1 MNHEY and CDR2 SMNVEV (reference sequence). The CDR3 extends over 15 amino acids. As DNA, the CDR3 is TGTGCCAGCAGTTTTTCGGGACAGGGGGCCGACGAGCAGTACTTC. It is translated as CASSFSGQGADEQYF.

This clone appeared a few times. This chain links TRBV6-1 with TRBJ2-7, with D tentatively TRBD1 (6 bases). CDR1 and CDR2 from the germline V gene are MNHNS and SASEGT. CDR3 length: 15 amino acids. With 0 bases removed from V and 2 bases from J, the gap between germline ends came to 11 bases. As DNA, the CDR3 is TGTGCCAGCAGTGAAGCTGACAGGAACACCTACGAGCAGTACTTC. Translating it yields CASSEADRNTYEQYF.

A word on this clone: A junction end diverges from the germline sequence, so it may reflect a read error. The V and J genes are TRBV7-7 and TRBJ2-5, with TRBD2 matching over 10 bases. The CDR3 is 15 residues long. The germline gives CDR1 SSHAT, CDR2 FNYEAQ (reference sequence). CDR3 sequence reads: CASSLSGGYQETQYF. The CDR3 DNA is TGTGCTAGCAGCCTTAGCGGGGGGTACCAAGAGACCCAGTACTTC.

This chain joins TRBV19 and TRBJ2-7; the D gene is possibly TRBD2 (6 bases). The V gene lost 0 bases and the J gene lost 6 bases, with 9 bases spanning the gap. Germline loops: CDR1 LNHDA, CDR2 SQIVND (reference sequence). This CDR3 is 13 amino acids long. The CDR3 protein is CASSIDLRGEQYF. CDR3 nucleotide sequence: TGTGCCAGTAGTATAGATCTGCGGGGCGAGCAGTACTTC.

The chain has TRBV7-3 and TRBJ1-1; 7 bases match TRBD1. Germline V gives CDR1 SGHTA, CDR2 FQGTGA. CDR3 length: 13 amino acids. J gave up 8 bases and V 4 bases, and 7 bases lay outside the gene matches. CDR3 nucleotide sequence: TGTGCCAGCAGCTCTCACACAGGGGAAGAAGCTTTCTTT. Encoded protein: CASSSHTGEEAFF.

The chain carries TRBV7-6 and TRBJ2-7, with TRBD2 matching 7 bases. The CDR3 runs 13 residues. Germline V gene sequence: CDR1 SGHVS, CDR2 FNYEAQ. V was clipped by 5 bases and J by 2 bases; unmatched bases: 3. CDR3 residues: CASSGGGTYEQYF. CDR3 sequence (DNA): TGTGCCAGCAGCGGGGGGGGTACCTACGAGCAGTACTTC.